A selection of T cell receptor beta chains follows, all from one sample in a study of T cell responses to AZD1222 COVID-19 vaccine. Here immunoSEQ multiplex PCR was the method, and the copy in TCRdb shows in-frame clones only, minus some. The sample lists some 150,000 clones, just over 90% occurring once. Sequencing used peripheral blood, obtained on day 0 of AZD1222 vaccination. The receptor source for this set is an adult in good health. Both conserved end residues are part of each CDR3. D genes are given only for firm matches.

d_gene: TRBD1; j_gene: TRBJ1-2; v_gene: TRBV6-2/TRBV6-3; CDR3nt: TGTGCCAGCAGTCGGGACCTCTGGGACAGGATGGGGCTAAGAGGTGGCTACACCTTC; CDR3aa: CASSRDLWDRMGLRGGYTF
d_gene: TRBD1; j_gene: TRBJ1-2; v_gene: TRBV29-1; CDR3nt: TGCAGCGCCGGCGGACAGGGGGCTGGCTACACCTTC; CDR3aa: CSAGGQGAGYTF
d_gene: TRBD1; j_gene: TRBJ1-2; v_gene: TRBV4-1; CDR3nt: TGCGCCAGCAGCCAAGTTACGTTCTTTGGGACAGGGGGCTATGGCTACACCTTC; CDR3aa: CASSQVTFFGTGGYGYTF
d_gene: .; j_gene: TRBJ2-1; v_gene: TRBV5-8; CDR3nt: TGTGCCAGCAGCGTTTCGTTCAATGAGCAGTTCTTC; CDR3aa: CASSVSFNEQFF
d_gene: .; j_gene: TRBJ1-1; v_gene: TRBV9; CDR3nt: TGTGCCAGCAGCACAGACGAAGCTTTCTTT; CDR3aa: CASSTDEAFF
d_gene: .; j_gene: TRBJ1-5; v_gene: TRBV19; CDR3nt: TGTGCCAGTAGTATAGGCAGACTTAGCAATCAGCCCCAGCATTTT; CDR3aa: CASSIGRLSNQPQHF
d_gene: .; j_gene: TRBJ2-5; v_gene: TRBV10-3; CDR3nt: TGTGCCATCAGTGGTTTGCAGGGGCAAGAGACCCAGTACTTC; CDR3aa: CAISGLQGQETQYF
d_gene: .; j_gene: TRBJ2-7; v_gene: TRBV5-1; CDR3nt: TGCGCCAGCAGGGACCCCGTGGGGCACGAGCAGTACTTC; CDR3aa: CASRDPVGHEQYF
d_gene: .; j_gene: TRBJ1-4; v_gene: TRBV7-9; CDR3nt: TGTGCCAGCAGTAATTTATGGTCCGGGGCGCAGGGTGAAAAACTGTTTTTT; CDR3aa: CASSNLWSGAQGEKLFF
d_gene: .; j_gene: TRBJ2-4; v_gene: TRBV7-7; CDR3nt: TGTGCCAGCAGCAATCCCTTCAGGGGAGCCAAAAACATTCAGTACTTC; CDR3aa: CASSNPFRGAKNIQYF
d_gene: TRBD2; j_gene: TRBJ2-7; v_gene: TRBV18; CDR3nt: TGTGCCAGCTCACCAACGGTAGCGGGAGGGCCTGGGGCAATTAGTGAGCAGTACTTC; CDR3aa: CASSPTVAGGPGAISEQYF